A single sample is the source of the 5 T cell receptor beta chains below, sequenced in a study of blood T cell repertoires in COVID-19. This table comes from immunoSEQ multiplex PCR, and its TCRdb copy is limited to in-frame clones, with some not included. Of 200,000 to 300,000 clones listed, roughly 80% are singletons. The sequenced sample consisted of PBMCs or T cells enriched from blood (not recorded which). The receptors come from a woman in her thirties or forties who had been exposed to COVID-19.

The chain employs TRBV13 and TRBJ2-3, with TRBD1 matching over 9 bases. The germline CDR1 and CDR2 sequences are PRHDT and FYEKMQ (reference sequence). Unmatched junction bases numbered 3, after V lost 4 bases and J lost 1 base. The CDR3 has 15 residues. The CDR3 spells CASSSDRGGTDTQYF. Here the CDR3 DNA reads TGTGCCAGCAGCTCCGACAGGGGGGGCACAGATACGCAGTATTTT.

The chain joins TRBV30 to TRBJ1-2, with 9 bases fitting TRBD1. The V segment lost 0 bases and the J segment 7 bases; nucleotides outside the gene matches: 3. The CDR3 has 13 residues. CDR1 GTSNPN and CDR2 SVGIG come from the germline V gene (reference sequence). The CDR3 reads CAWSVQGAGGYTF. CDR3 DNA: TGTGCCTGGAGTGTACAGGGGGCTGGTGGCTACACCTTC.

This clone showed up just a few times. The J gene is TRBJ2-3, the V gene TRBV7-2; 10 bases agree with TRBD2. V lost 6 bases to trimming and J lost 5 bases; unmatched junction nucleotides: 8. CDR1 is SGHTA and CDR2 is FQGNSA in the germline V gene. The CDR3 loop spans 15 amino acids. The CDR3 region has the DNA TGTGCCAGCAGTCCAAGCGGGGGGGGTATAGATACGCAGTATTTT. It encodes CASSPSGGGIDTQYF.

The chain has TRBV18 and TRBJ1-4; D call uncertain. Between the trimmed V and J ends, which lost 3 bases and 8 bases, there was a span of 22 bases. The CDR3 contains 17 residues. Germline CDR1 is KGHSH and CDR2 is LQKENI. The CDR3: CASSPTPLSPVGEKLFF. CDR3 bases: TGTGCCAGCTCACCCACGCCGTTATCCCCCGTCGGGGAAAAACTGTTTTTT.

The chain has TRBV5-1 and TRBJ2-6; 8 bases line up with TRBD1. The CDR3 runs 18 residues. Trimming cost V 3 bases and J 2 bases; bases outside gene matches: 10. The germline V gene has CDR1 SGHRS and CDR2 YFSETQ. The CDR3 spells CASSSDPGGRPGANVLTF. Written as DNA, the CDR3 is TGCGCCAGCAGCTCGGACCCAGGGGGCCGTCCTGGGGCCAACGTCCTGACTTTC.